This T cell receptor (beta chain) was recovered during a study of PD-L1 blockade in urothelial cancer. Looking at the study overall: Median T cell yield from blood was fewer than 150,000.

The time point was: pretreatment peripheral blood. Sample numbers ranged from 1 to 8 per patient, encompassing pretreatment and on-treatment collections. This CDR3 is built from 13 residues. The germline gives CDR1 SGHNT, CDR2 YYREEE (reference sequence). Trimming took 4 bases from V and 3 from J, leaving 11 bases between them. The assay was immunoSEQ multiplex PCR, and TCRdb's table has in-frame clones only and misses some. The top ten hold about 2% of the sample, which has about 95,000 clones, around 87% seen once. This clonotype originated in a man in his sixties with urothelial cancer. V and J are TRBV5-4 and TRBJ2-7, with a tentative D call TRBD2 (7 bases). The sample consisted of PBMCs, taken around atezolizumab (anti-PD-L1) treatment. CDR3 sequence: CASSPGGVYEQYF. The DNA of the CDR3 is TGTGCCAGCAGCCCGGGGGGCGTCTACGAGCAGTACTTC.